Below are 10 T cell receptor beta chains sequenced from a single sample in a study of beta chain features in type 1 diabetes. Since all of the isolated RNA was reverse transcribed, expressed TCRB transcripts were what got sequenced. Repertoires were generated with immunoSEQ multiplex PCR, while TCRdb's copy carries only in-frame clones and drops some. The sample holds over 350,000 clones, more than 12% seen once. Sequencing was carried out using naive CD4+ T cells from blood. The receptor source for this set is a woman aged 18 to 35 in good health.

Regarding this clone: The same CDR3 also results from other DNA sequences found in this sample. The chain has TRBV30 and TRBJ1-2; weak D call: TRBD1 (5 bases). This CDR3 is built from 13 residues. Deletions cut 0 bases from V and 4 bases from J, with 9 bases between. CDR1 is GTSNPN, CDR2 SVGIG, per germline (reference sequence). The CDR3 DNA sequence: TGTGCCTGGAGTGTACAGGCCCTCTATGGCTACACCTTC. This encodes CAWSVQALYGYTF.

This clone has just a few counts. The chain combines TRBV29-1 with TRBJ2-3; D unclear. Germline loops: CDR1 SQVTM, CDR2 ANQGSEA. V was trimmed by 2 bases and J by 0 bases, leaving 3 bases between them. This CDR3 spans 12 amino acids. CDR3 nucleotides: TGCAGCGTTGAACCTAGCACAGATACGCAGTATTTT. The encoded protein is CSVEPSTDTQYF.

This clone came up a few times. CDR3 bases: TGTGCCAGCAGGGAGGGGACAGGAAGTTTCGTGGCCGGGGAGCTGTTTTTT. Translating gives CASREGTGSFVAGELFF. J is TRBJ2-2 and V is TRBV9; 8 bases are a match to TRBD1. The CDR3 consists of 17 residues. After removal of 5 bases from V and 6 bases from J, the junction contained 15 bases not matched to a gene. CDR1 and CDR2 from the germline V gene are SGDLS and YYNGEE.

This clone was detected only a few times. The chain links TRBV30 to TRBJ2-5, with D perhaps TRBD1 (6 bases). V was shortened by 4 bases and J by 5 bases, with 14 bases between the two germline ends. CDR1 and CDR2 (germline): GTSNPN, SVGIG (reference sequence). The CDR3 consists of 13 residues. CDR3 coding DNA: TGTGCCTGGAACCCAGGGGTTAAGGAGACCCAGTACTTC. Amino acid sequence: CAWNPGVKETQYF. Together with reference TRBV30 and TRBJ2-5, the CDR3 gives the full variable domain: SQTIHQWPATLVQPVGSPLSLECTVEGTSNPNLYWYRQAAGRGLQLLFYSVGIGQISSEVPQNLSASRPQDRQFILSSKKLLLSDSGFYLCAWNPGVKETQYFGPGTRLLVL.

The chain employs TRBV19 and TRBJ2-1, with 11 positions matching TRBD2. The CDR3 has 13 amino acids. Germline CDR1 LNHDA, CDR2 SQIVND (reference sequence). Losses at the gene ends were 10 bases for V and 9 bases for J; bases not matched to a gene: 8. The CDR3 spells CATKTSGTREQFF. CDR3 nucleotides: TGTGCCACCAAGACTAGCGGGACGCGTGAGCAGTTCTTC.

This clone has just a few counts. The J gene is TRBJ2-5, the V gene TRBV19, with D possibly being TRBD2 (6 bases). Trimming removed 5 bases from V and 5 bases from J, with 12 bases in between. Germline CDR1 is LNHDA and CDR2 is SQIVND (reference sequence). This CDR3 region has 13 residues. The DNA for the CDR3 is TGTGCCAGTAGTCCGGCGGGACGGGAGACCCAGTACTTC. Protein: CASSPAGRETQYF.

This clone came up a few times. The V and J genes are TRBV7-9 and TRBJ2-3; 12 nucleotides line up with TRBD2. CDR1 and CDR2 (germline): SEHNR, FQNEAQ (reference sequence). The CDR3 is made up of 16 amino acids. V shed 5 bases and J 4 bases; nucleotides not matched to a gene: 7. CDR3: CASSPRTSGTADTQYF. The CDR3 DNA reads as TGTGCCAGCAGCCCGCGGACTAGCGGGACCGCAGATACGCAGTATTTT.

This clone has only a few counts. The rearrangement uses TRBV7-2 and TRBJ2-4; 10 positions agree with TRBD2. CDR1 is SGHTA, CDR2 FQGNSA, per germline. The CDR3 runs 14 residues. With V trimmed by 7 bases and J by 8 bases, 8 bases remained unmatched. In DNA, the CDR3 is TGTGCCAGCAAAGCGGGAGGGCCAAGGGACATTCAGTACTTC. Protein product: CASKAGGPRDIQYF.

This clone has just a few counts. The chain employs TRBV28 and TRBJ1-2; TRBD1 matches at 7 bases. This CDR3 spans 13 amino acids. CDR1 and CDR2 from the germline V gene are MDHEN and SYDVKM. With 6 bases clipped from V and 2 bases from J, the junction kept 3 bases outside the gene matches. The CDR3 DNA sequence: TGTGCCAGCAGGTTACAGGGGAACTATGGCTACACCTTC. Amino acid sequence: CASRLQGNYGYTF.

The V gene is TRBV15, the J gene TRBJ2-1; 8 bases agree with TRBD1. This CDR3 is built from 16 residues. Germline V gene data show CDR1 as LNHNV and CDR2 as YYDKDF (reference sequence). V shed 1 base and J 4 bases; nucleotides not matched to a gene: 6. In nucleotides, the CDR3 is TGTGCCACCAGCAGAGGAGGGACAGGTGGATACAATGAGCAGTTCTTC. As protein: CATSRGGTGGYNEQFF. The entire variable domain, with the rest obtained from reference TRBV15 and TRBJ2-1, is as follows: DAMVIQNPRYQVTQFGKPVTLSCSQTLNHNVMYWYQQKSSQAPKLLFHYYDKDFNNEADTPDNFQSRRPNTSFCFLDIRSPGLGDTAMYLCATSRGGTGGYNEQFFGPGTRLTVL.